What follows are 24 T cell receptor beta chains derived from one specimen sequenced in a study of vaccination and CD4 T cells after COVID-19. Specified treatment: roughly ten-day PBMC culture with coronavirus spike peptide pools or control peptides (ViraFEST assay). Cultured CD4+ T cells had their DNA profiled by the Oncomine TCR Beta short-read assay. TCRdb analysed the PCR reads with MiXCR anew, one entry per CDR3 protein. The data show 21,000 or so distinct CDR3 sequences, 54% seen once. These receptors' antigens are unknown. Sequencing used CD4+ T cells from blood, cultured in vitro. The receptor set was obtained from a human donor who had recovered from COVID-19.

The gene calls are TRBV20-1 and TRBJ2-3, with a possible D match to TRBD2 (5 bases). The ends were cut back, 6 bases at V and 3 bases at J, with 10 bases in the middle. Germline V lookup: CDR1 DFQATT, CDR2 SNEGSKA (reference sequence). The CDR3 sequence is 12 residues long. As DNA, the CDR3 is TGCAGTGCCGGATGGGAGACAGATACGCAGTATTTT. Its protein product is CSAGWETDTQYF.

This chain joins TRBV19 and TRBJ2-7; TRBD1 aligns across 8 bases. The V gene's germline CDR1 is LNHDA and CDR2 SQIVND (reference sequence). The CDR3 contains 15 residues. V shed 5 bases, J shed 0 bases, and the junction held 6 bases outside the gene matches. The CDR3 bases are TGTGCCAGTAGTCCTTGGGACAGGAGCTCCTACGAGCAGTACTTC. The encoded protein is CASSPWDRSSYEQYF.

The chain carries TRBV7-3 and TRBJ2-2, with D perhaps TRBD2 (5 bases). The CDR3 has 14 amino acids. Trimming took off 5 bases at V and 3 bases at J, with 10 bases between the two ends. CDR1 and CDR2 (germline): SGHTA, FQGTGA. The CDR3 DNA reads as TGTGCCAGCAGCCCCCGGACTGACACCGGGGAGCTGTTTTTT. It encodes CASSPRTDTGELFF.

The J gene is TRBJ2-1, the V gene TRBV28; 11 bases are a match to TRBD1. This CDR3 contains 14 residues. CDR1 and CDR2 (germline): MDHEN, SYDVKM. Germline trimming cut 7 bases from V and 5 bases from J; bases unmatched to any gene: 4. DNA of the CDR3: TGTGCCAGCACCCGGGGACAGGGGGACAATGAGCAGTTCTTC. Protein sequence: CASTRGQGDNEQFF.

The sample holds a few counts of this clonotype. The chain carries TRBV28 and TRBJ1-1; D is unresolved. This CDR3 is built from 12 residues. V lost 2 bases and J lost 3, with 4 bases in between. The V gene's germline CDR1 is MDHEN and CDR2 SYDVKM. The CDR3 region has the DNA TGTGCCAGCAGTTTAAGGGACACTGAAGCTTTCTTT. Its protein is CASSLRDTEAFF.

This rearrangement joins TRBV2 to TRBJ1-1; 11 bases line up with TRBD1. The germline V gene has CDR1 SNHLY and CDR2 FYNNEI. Losses at the gene ends were 7 bases for V and 4 bases for J; bases not matched to a gene: 5. This CDR3 contains 14 residues. The CDR3 protein is CASKRTGGSTEAFF. The CDR3, as DNA: TGTGCCAGCAAAAGGACAGGGGGCTCCACTGAAGCTTTCTTT.

By sample share, this clonotype is large. The rearrangement joins TRBV7-9 to TRBJ1-3; D unclear. Germline V lookup: CDR1 SEHNR, CDR2 FQNEAQ (reference sequence). Deletions cut 1 base from V and 2 bases from J, with 3 bases between. The CDR3 is 13 residues long. As DNA, the CDR3 is TGTGCCAGCAGCTTAGTACCTGGAAACACCATATATTTT. Protein: CASSLVPGNTIYF.

This chain uses TRBV4-2 with TRBJ2-7; D gene uncertain. Between the trimmed V and J ends, which lost 0 bases and 0 bases, there was a span of 9 bases. The V gene's germline CDR1 is LGHNA and CDR2 YNFKEQ. The CDR3 spans 15 residues. The CDR3 sequence: CASSQEGSFSYEQYF. The CDR3 nucleotides read TGTGCCAGCAGCCAAGAAGGGTCCTTCTCCTACGAGCAGTACTTC.

V is TRBV4-2 and J is TRBJ1-5; D not resolved. CDR1 and CDR2 from the germline V gene are LGHNA and YNFKEQ. The ends were cut back, 2 bases at V and 3 bases at J, with 8 bases in the middle. The CDR3 loop spans 14 amino acids. The chain's CDR3 is CASSQLSHNQPQHF. DNA of the CDR3: TGTGCCAGCAGCCAATTATCGCACAATCAGCCCCAGCATTTT.

This rearrangement joins TRBV15 to TRBJ2-2, with D perhaps TRBD2 (6 bases). Germline V gene data show CDR1 as LNHNV and CDR2 as YYDKDF (reference sequence). Trimming cost V 0 bases and J 4 bases, with 15 bases left between them. The CDR3 runs 17 residues. DNA of the CDR3: TGTGCCACCAGCAGAGATCTGGAGGGAGTGGGCACCGGGGAGCTGTTTTTT. It codes for CATSRDLEGVGTGELFF.

This clonotype occurred a few times. The gene calls are TRBV6-2 or TRBV6-3 and TRBJ2-7, with 7 bases fitting TRBD2. Per germline, CDR1 MNHEY and CDR2 SVGEGT. With 1 base clipped from V and 3 bases from J, the junction kept 9 bases outside the gene matches. The CDR3 runs 16 residues. The DNA for the CDR3 is TGTGCCAGCAGTTACTTGCGAACTAGCGCCAGCTACGAGCAGTACTTC. It translates to CASSYLRTSASYEQYF.

This clonotype turned up a few times. The V and J genes are TRBV7-9 and TRBJ1-6; D is undetermined. V lost 1 base and J 7 bases, leaving 8 bases between the germline ends. The germline gives CDR1 SEHNR, CDR2 FQNEAQ (reference sequence). The CDR3 contains 14 residues. The CDR3 DNA reads TGTGCCAGCAGCTTAGGGGCGGGGAATTCACCCCTCCACTTT. This codes for CASSLGAGNSPLHF.

The table lists this clonotype with a few counts. This chain uses TRBV20-1 with TRBJ2-7, with TRBD2 as a possible D gene (6 bases). This CDR3 has 15 amino acids. Germline loops: CDR1 DFQATT, CDR2 SNEGSKA (reference sequence). Trimming removed 4 bases from V and 0 bases from J, with 16 bases in between. The CDR3 region has the DNA TGCAGTGCTATGACCGGGACTGCAACCTCCTACGAGCAGTACTTC. Translated: CSAMTGTATSYEQYF.

This clonotype was counted only a few times. The genes are TRBV10-1 and TRBJ2-3; D not certain. This CDR3 contains 13 residues. Deletions cut 0 bases from V and 6 bases from J, with 7 bases between. The germline gives CDR1 WNHNN, CDR2 SYGVQD (reference sequence). Here the CDR3 DNA reads TGCGCCAGCAGTGAGTCGATCGGTGATACGCAGTATTTT. As protein: CASSESIGDTQYF.

This chain joins TRBV20-1 and TRBJ1-2, with unresolved D. CDR1 is DFQATT, CDR2 SNEGSKA, per germline (reference sequence). Deletions cut 0 bases from V and 4 bases from J, with 12 bases between. This CDR3 spans 14 amino acids. The CDR3 sequence: CSARDPGQFYGYTF. The CDR3 DNA is TGCAGTGCTAGAGACCCGGGTCAATTCTATGGCTACACCTTC.

The rearrangement links TRBV4-1 to TRBJ1-1, with D perhaps matching TRBD1 (5 bases). V was shortened by 4 bases and J by 7 bases, with 22 bases between the two germline ends. The CDR3 is 16 amino acids. Germline CDR1 is MGHRA and CDR2 is YSYEKL. The CDR3 loop reads CASSRSLGRGKGEAFF. The CDR3 DNA reads TGCGCCAGCAGCCGATCTCTTGGCCGGGGGAAGGGTGAAGCTTTCTTT.

This clonotype was observed a handful of times. The rearrangement uses TRBV21-1 and TRBJ1-1. TRBV21-1 is noted as a pseudogene. The CDR3 has 14 amino acids. The CDR3 reads CASSSLSWGTEAFF. CDR3 coding DNA: TGTGCCAGCAGCAGTCTCTCGTGGGGCACTGAAGCTTTCTTT.

As DNA, the CDR3 is TGTGCCAGCAGTAATCCGACAGGTGGTGTATGGACTGAAGCTTTCTTT. This gives the protein CASSNPTGGVWTEAFF. The chain uses TRBV2 and TRBJ1-1; D possibly corresponds to TRBD1 (6 bases). V was trimmed by 5 bases and J by 5 bases, leaving 21 bases between them. Looked up from germline, CDR1 is SNHLY and CDR2 is FYNNEI. The CDR3 sequence is 16 residues long.

The chain combines TRBV5-5 with TRBJ1-2; the D gene is possibly TRBD1 (5 bases). Germline values: CDR1 SGHKS, CDR2 YYEKEE (reference sequence). CDR3 length: 15 amino acids. Trimming cost V 3 bases and J 3 bases, with 15 bases left between them. DNA of the CDR3: TGTGCCAGCAGCTCCGACAGCCTAGCTGACTATGGCTACACCTTC. It encodes CASSSDSLADYGYTF.

The chain carries TRBV7-9 and TRBJ1-3; D is ambiguous. Germline CDR1 and CDR2: SEHNR and FQNEAQ (reference sequence). With 8 bases removed from V and 8 bases from J, the gap between germline ends came to 16 bases. This CDR3 has 13 residues. Written as DNA, the CDR3 is TGTGCCAGCGGAGTCCGGACCGGGGACACCATATATTTT. Protein: CASGVRTGDTIYF.

The genes are TRBV15 and TRBJ2-3; D gene ambiguous. The ends were cut back, 1 base at V and 4 bases at J, with 6 bases in the middle. CDR3 length equals 13 residues. Germline CDR1 reads LNHNV; CDR2 reads YYDKDF (reference sequence). CDR3 protein: CATSRGEADTQYF. DNA for the CDR3: TGTGCCACCAGCAGAGGGGAAGCAGATACGCAGTATTTT.

V is TRBV7-2 and J is TRBJ1-2, with D possibly matching TRBD1 (5 bases). V lost 5 bases and J 2 bases, leaving 12 bases between the germline ends. Germline V gene lookup returns CDR1 SGHTA and CDR2 FQGNSA. CDR3 length equals 14 residues. CDR3 sequence (DNA): TGTGCCAGCAGCCCATCGACAGAAAACTATGGCTACACCTTC. Encoded protein: CASSPSTENYGYTF.

The rearrangement links TRBV19 to TRBJ1-2; TRBD1 aligns across 7 bases. CDR1 and CDR2 from the germline V gene are LNHDA and SQIVND (reference sequence). The CDR3 is 13 residues long. Losses at the gene ends were 1 base for V and 13 bases for J; bases not matched to a gene: 9. The CDR3 DNA sequence: TGTGCCAGTAGTATAGGGCGAGGGGGCCCTGCCACCTTC. Amino acid sequence: CASSIGRGGPATF.

This chain joins TRBV7-6 and TRBJ1-2; possible D gene TRBD1, 5 bases. The CDR3 totals 11 residues. From germline, CDR1 is SGHVS and CDR2 FNYEAQ. The germline V and J ends were trimmed by 4 bases and 10 bases, with 10 bases remaining between them. This chain's CDR3 is CASSSEGTYTF. CDR3 sequence (DNA): TGTGCCAGCAGCTCGGAGGGGACCTACACCTTC.